The source of this TCR beta chain is a study of chemoradiotherapy in HPV16-positive cancers. Study details: Candidate HPV-specific T-cell clones and common TCR motifs came from functional assays in a couple of HPV16-positive patients.

This clone was found once. Antigen unknown. Measured with immunoSEQ multiplex PCR; TCRdb has only the in-frame clones, and not every one. This sample has about 8,400 clones; roughly 80% occur once, and the top ten carry about 37%. Study-level points and caveats: During treatment, candidate HPV-specific clones and E7-related motifs expanded in tumor. HPV-specific T cells were functionally defined from only a couple of HPV16-positive patients.

Repeated repertoire sampling spanned the course of chemoradiotherapy. V dropped 5 bases and J dropped 0 bases, with 17 bases sitting between them. The CDR3 length is 18 residues. The V gene's germline CDR1 is SEHNR and CDR2 FQNEAQ (reference sequence). The sample in question was tumor tissue, obtained from a patient who underwent chemoradiotherapy. The chain recombines TRBV7-9 with TRBJ1-6; D call uncertain. The receptor's source is a human donor with HPV-associated anogenital cancer. As DNA, the CDR3 is TGTGCCAGCAGCCAACCCGCAGGCAAGAGCTCCTATAATTCACCCCTCCACTTT. This translates into CASSQPAGKSSYNSPLHF. The full variable domain, its missing parts supplied by reference TRBV7-9 and TRBJ1-6, is DTGVSQNPRHKITKRGQNVTFRCDPISEHNRLYWYRQTLGQGPEFLTYFQNEAQLEKSRLLSDRFSAERPKGSFSTLEIQRTEQGDSAMYLCASSQPAGKSSYNSPLHFGNGTRLTVT.